This TCR beta chain was identified during a study of blood T cell repertoires in COVID-19. Study-level background: T cells, B-cell-depleted T cells, or PBMCs provided the cDNA or gDNA that served as material.

The protocol was immunoSEQ multiplex PCR, while the TCRdb copy is restricted to in-frame clones and leaves out a portion. The table lists tens of thousands of clones, more than 75% of them singletons. The germline gives CDR1 SQVTM, CDR2 ANQGSEA. The V gene end was trimmed by 7 bases and the J gene end by 4 bases; junction bases not matched to a gene: 7. The CDR3 sequence is 13 residues long. The sequencing sample was made of peripheral blood. This sequence was found in a human donor in a cohort sampled during active COVID-19. The chain has TRBV29-1 and TRBJ1-1; TRBD1 aligns across 9 bases. The DNA for the CDR3 is TGCAGCGGAGGGGGACAGGGAAGCACTGAAGCTTTCTTT. It encodes CSGGGQGSTEAFF.